Included here is one TCR beta chain sequence, with context. CDR3 length: 15 amino acids. V lost 6 bases and J lost 0; bases outside the gene matches: 5. Germline V gives CDR1 SNHLY, CDR2 FYNNEI. Random hexamers served to reverse transcribe roughly 0.5 to 1 ug RNA. Across 54 Vbeta and 13 Jbeta, immunoSEQ multiplex PCR amplified TCR beta CDR3. Each CDR3 protein gets one entry after TCRdb re-called the immunoSEQ multiplex PCR reads with MiXCR. Among roughly 200,000 distinct CDR3 sequences listed, around 95% were seen once. Sequencing of TCR beta drew on CD8+ and CD4+ T cells from blood. The multiple sclerosis controls were treatment-naive patients affected by stable or active relapsing-remitting disease. FACS enriched CD8+ TEMRA cells, while bulk CD8+ and CD4+ were negatively isolated. These data originate in a study of CD8 T cells in Susac syndrome.

This chain links TRBV2 with TRBJ1-5, with 7 positions matching TRBD1. The source material was CD4+ T cells from PBMCs. This sequence was found in a human donor with multiple sclerosis. The CDR3 region has the DNA TGTGCCAGCAGGACCGGGACAGCTAGCAATCAGCCCCAGCATTTT. This gives the protein CASRTGTASNQPQHF. The full variable domain, its missing parts supplied by reference TRBV2 and TRBJ1-5, is EPEVTQTPSHQVTQMGQEVILRCVPISNHLYFYWYRQILGQKVEFLVSFYNNEISEKSEIFDDQFSVERPDGSNFTLKIRSTKLEDSAMYFCASRTGTASNQPQHFGDGTRLSIL.